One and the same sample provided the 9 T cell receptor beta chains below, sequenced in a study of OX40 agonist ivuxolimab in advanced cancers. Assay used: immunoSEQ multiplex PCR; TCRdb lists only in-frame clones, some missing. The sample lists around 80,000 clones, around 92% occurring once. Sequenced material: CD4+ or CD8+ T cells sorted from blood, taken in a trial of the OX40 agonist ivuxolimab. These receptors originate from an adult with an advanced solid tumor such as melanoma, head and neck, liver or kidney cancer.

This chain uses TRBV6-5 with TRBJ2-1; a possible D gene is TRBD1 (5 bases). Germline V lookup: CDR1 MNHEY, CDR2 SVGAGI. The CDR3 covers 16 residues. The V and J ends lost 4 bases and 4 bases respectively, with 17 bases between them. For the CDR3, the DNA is TGTGCCAGCAGTTCCTCAGGGTCCCTCTTTTACAATGAGCAGTTCTTC. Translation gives CASSSSGSLFYNEQFF.

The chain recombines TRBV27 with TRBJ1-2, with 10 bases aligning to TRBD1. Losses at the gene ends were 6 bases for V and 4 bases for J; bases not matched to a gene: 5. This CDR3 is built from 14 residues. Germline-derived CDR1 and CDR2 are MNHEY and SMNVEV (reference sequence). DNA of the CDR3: TGTGCCAGCAGGCGCGGGACAGGGGCCTATGGCTACACCTTC. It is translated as CASRRGTGAYGYTF.

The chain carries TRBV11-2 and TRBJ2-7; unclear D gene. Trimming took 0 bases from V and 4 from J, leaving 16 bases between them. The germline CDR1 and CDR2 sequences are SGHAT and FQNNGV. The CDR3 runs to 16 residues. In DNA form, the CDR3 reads TGTGCCAGCAGCTTAGATCCGGGCAGGAGTGGGTACGAGCAGTACTTC. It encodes CASSLDPGRSGYEQYF.

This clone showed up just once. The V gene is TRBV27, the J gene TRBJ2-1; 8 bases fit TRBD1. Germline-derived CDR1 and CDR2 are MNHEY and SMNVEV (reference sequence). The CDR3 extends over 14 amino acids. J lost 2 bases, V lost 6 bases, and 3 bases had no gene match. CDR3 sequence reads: CASRETGAYNEQFF. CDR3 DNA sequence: TGTGCCAGCAGGGAGACAGGGGCCTACAATGAGCAGTTCTTC.

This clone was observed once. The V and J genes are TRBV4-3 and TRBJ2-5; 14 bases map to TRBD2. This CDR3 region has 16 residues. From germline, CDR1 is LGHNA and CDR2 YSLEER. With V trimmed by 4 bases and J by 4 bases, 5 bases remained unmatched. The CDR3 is CASSPGTSGGGETQYF. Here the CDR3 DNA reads TGCGCCAGCAGCCCGGGGACTAGCGGGGGAGGAGAGACCCAGTACTTC.

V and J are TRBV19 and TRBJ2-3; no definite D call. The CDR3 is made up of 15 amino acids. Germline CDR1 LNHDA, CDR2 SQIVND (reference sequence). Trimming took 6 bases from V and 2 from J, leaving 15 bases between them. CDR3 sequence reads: CASRDAGQNTDTQYF. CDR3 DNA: TGTGCCAGTAGGGACGCCGGGCAAAACACAGATACGCAGTATTTT.

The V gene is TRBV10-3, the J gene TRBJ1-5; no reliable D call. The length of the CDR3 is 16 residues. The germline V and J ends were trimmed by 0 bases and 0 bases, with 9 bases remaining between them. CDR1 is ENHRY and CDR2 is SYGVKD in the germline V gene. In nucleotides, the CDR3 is TGTGCCATCAGTGAGTCTTGGCAGGCTAGCAATCAGCCCCAGCATTTT. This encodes CAISESWQASNQPQHF.

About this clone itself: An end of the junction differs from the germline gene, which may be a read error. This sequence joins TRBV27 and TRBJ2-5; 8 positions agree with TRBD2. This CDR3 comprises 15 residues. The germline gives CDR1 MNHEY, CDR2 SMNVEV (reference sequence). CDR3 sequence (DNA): TGTGCCAGCAGTTTGTCGCGGGGGGTACAAGGGACCCAGTACTTC. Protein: CASSLSRGVQGTQYF.

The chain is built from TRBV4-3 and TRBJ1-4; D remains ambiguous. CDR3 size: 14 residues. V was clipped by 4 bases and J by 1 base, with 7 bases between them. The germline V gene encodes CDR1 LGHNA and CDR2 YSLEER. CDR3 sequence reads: CASSPVLTNEKLFF. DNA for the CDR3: TGCGCCAGCAGCCCGGTTTTAACTAATGAAAAACTGTTTTTT.